A selection of T cell receptor beta chains follows, all from one sample in a study of T cells in Graves' hyperthyroidism and ophthalmopathy. TCRdb used MiXCR to reprocess the multiplex PCR reads, holding one entry per CDR3 protein. This table has approximately 560,000 distinct CDR3 sequences, approximately 14% appearing once. The material sequenced was blood. The receptors here all came from a woman aged 30 to 39 with Graves' hyperthyroidism. The CDR3 runs from the conserved cysteine through the conserved F or W. Fields, in order: V gene, D gene, J gene, clone size, CDR3 DNA, CDR3 protein. The D gene is left open where the match is weak. Not every row has a clone size; where given, it reads once, few, many or a size class.

V gene: TRBV7-8; D gene: -; J gene: TRBJ2-7; clone size: -; CDR3 DNA: TGTGCCAGCAGCTACGACAGCATCTCCTACGAGCAGTACTTC; CDR3 protein: CASSYDSISYEQYF
V gene: TRBV12-3/TRBV12-4; D gene: -; J gene: TRBJ2-1; clone size: many; CDR3 DNA: TGTGCCAGCACTCGGGAGCACTCCTACAATGAGCAGTTCTTC; CDR3 protein: CASTREHSYNEQFF
V gene: TRBV4-3; D gene: TRBD2; J gene: TRBJ2-5; clone size: many; CDR3 DNA: TGCGCCAGCAGCCAAGATCCGGCGGGAGGAGGGGAGACCCAGTACTTC; CDR3 protein: CASSQDPAGGGETQYF
V gene: TRBV6-6; D gene: -; J gene: TRBJ2-1; clone size: few; CDR3 DNA: TGTGCCAGCAGTTACGGGCCAGGGGTGCCCAATGAGCAGTTCTTC; CDR3 protein: CASSYGPGVPNEQFF
V gene: TRBV7-2; D gene: -; J gene: TRBJ2-3; clone size: many; CDR3 DNA: TGTGCCAGCAGCTTAGGGGACACCCGAGGAGATACGCAGTATTTT; CDR3 protein: CASSLGDTRGDTQYF
V gene: TRBV28; D gene: -; J gene: TRBJ1-5; clone size: -; CDR3 DNA: TGTGCCACTACAGACACCCTTGGAAATCAGCCCCAGCATTTT; CDR3 protein: CATTDTLGNQPQHF
V gene: TRBV4-1; D gene: -; J gene: TRBJ2-3; clone size: -; CDR3 DNA: TGCGCCAGCAGCCACCAGGGTTTGGATACGCAGTATTTT; CDR3 protein: CASSHQGLDTQYF
V gene: TRBV28; D gene: -; J gene: TRBJ2-3; clone size: -; CDR3 DNA: TGTGCCGGCGCTATTACTTACACAGATACGCAGTATTTT; CDR3 protein: CAGAITYTDTQYF
V gene: TRBV19; D gene: TRBD2; J gene: TRBJ2-1; clone size: -; CDR3 DNA: TGTGCCAGCCGTCTGGCGGGACTAGCCTACAATGAGCAGTTCTTC; CDR3 protein: CASRLAGLAYNEQFF
V gene: TRBV2; D gene: TRBD1; J gene: TRBJ2-2; clone size: -; CDR3 DNA: TGTGCCAGCAGTCACACAGGGGACCCCTCGAGCACCGGGGAGCTGTTTTTT; CDR3 protein: CASSHTGDPSSTGELFF
V gene: TRBV9; D gene: -; J gene: TRBJ1-3; clone size: -; CDR3 DNA: TGTGCCAGCAGCGTAGACGTTTCGGAACTGAACTCTGGAAACACCATATATTTT; CDR3 protein: CASSVDVSELNSGNTIYF
V gene: TRBV7-9; D gene: TRBD2; J gene: TRBJ2-3; clone size: few; CDR3 DNA: TGTGCCAGCAGCAAGCTGACTAGCGCGGTCACAGATACGCAGTATTTT; CDR3 protein: CASSKLTSAVTDTQYF
V gene: TRBV6-1; D gene: -; J gene: TRBJ2-7; clone size: many; CDR3 DNA: TGTGCCAGCAGACAAACGGGACACCCCTACGAGCAGTACTTC; CDR3 protein: CASRQTGHPYEQYF
V gene: TRBV5-4; D gene: -; J gene: TRBJ2-7; clone size: -; CDR3 DNA: TGTGCCAGCAGCTTGATGGGAGTCGGCTCCTACGAGCAGTACTTC; CDR3 protein: CASSLMGVGSYEQYF
V gene: TRBV6-2/TRBV6-3; D gene: TRBD1; J gene: TRBJ2-7; clone size: many; CDR3 DNA: TGTGCCAGCACTAGACAGGGGCCCTACGAGCAGTACTTC; CDR3 protein: CASTRQGPYEQYF
V gene: TRBV7-9; D gene: -; J gene: TRBJ2-7; clone size: few; CDR3 DNA: TGTGCCAGCAGCTTAGCGAGGCAGGGGTACCACGAGCAGTACTTC; CDR3 protein: CASSLARQGYHEQYF
V gene: TRBV27; D gene: -; J gene: TRBJ2-7; clone size: few; CDR3 DNA: TGTGCCAGCAGTTTAATACAGGGCTTCACGTACGAGCAGTACTTC; CDR3 protein: CASSLIQGFTYEQYF